The 30 T cell receptor beta chains in this list originate from one sample, sequenced in a study of T cell repertoires in cytomegalovirus infection. Each CDR3 protein gets one entry after TCRdb re-called the reads with MiXCR. This table has hundreds of thousands of distinct CDR3 sequences, about 42% appearing once. For these receptors, no antigen is known. Material: cultured PBMCs, obtained from culture after CMV antigen stimulation. These receptors came from a human donor in good health (CMV status not recorded). Some clones in this sample may be carry-over from other donors' samples.

This clonotype was observed at least ten times. The chain joins TRBV7-2 to TRBJ2-6; the match to TRBD2 covers 14 bases. Germline V gene data show CDR1 as SGHTA and CDR2 as FQGNSA. V was clipped by 3 bases and J by 0 bases; unmatched bases: 13. The CDR3 runs to 22 residues. The CDR3 loop reads CASSFQSSGTSGRGSGANVLTF. Here the CDR3 DNA reads TGTGCCAGCAGCTTCCAGTCCTCCGGGACTAGCGGGAGAGGCTCTGGGGCCAACGTCCTGACTTTC.

This clonotype was detected only a few times. The V and J genes are TRBV7-2 and TRBJ2-7; 7 positions agree with TRBD2. This CDR3 is 16 amino acids long. CDR1 is SGHTA and CDR2 is FQGNSA in the germline V gene. The J segment lost 2 bases and the V segment lost 1 base, leaving 8 bases of the junction unmatched. The CDR3 region is CASSLVVYGGTYEQYF. In DNA, the CDR3 is TGTGCCAGCAGCTTAGTAGTCTACGGGGGGACCTACGAGCAGTACTTC.

This rearrangement joins TRBV19 to TRBJ1-5, with 7 bases identical to TRBD1. Trimming took 10 bases from V and 10 from J; bases not matched to a gene: 13. CDR1 and CDR2 from the germline V gene are LNHDA and SQIVND (reference sequence). CDR3 size: 13 residues. The CDR3 DNA reads TGTGCCACCCGACAGGGCCCGATCAGCCCCCAGCATTTT. This codes for CATRQGPISPQHF.

The V call is TRBV4-1, the J call TRBJ2-6; D is perhaps TRBD1 (6 bases). Trimming pared 1 base from V and 2 bases from J, leaving 12 bases between. Germline V gene sequence: CDR1 MGHRA, CDR2 YSYEKL. This CDR3 contains 17 residues. The CDR3 protein is CASSQGRGGPGANVLTF. CDR3 nucleotides: TGCGCCAGCAGCCAAGGCAGGGGTGGCCCTGGGGCCAACGTCCTGACTTTC.

The chain has TRBV28 and TRBJ2-5; D uncertain. V shed 8 bases and J shed 1 base, with 11 bases lying between them. Germline V gene sequence: CDR1 MDHEN, CDR2 SYDVKM. The CDR3 loop spans 13 amino acids. Here the CDR3 reads CASYTSAQETQYF. CDR3 nucleotide sequence: TGTGCCAGCTATACCTCGGCCCAAGAGACCCAGTACTTC.

J is TRBJ2-1 and V is TRBV11-2; the D is unclear. CDR1 is SGHAT, CDR2 FQNNGV, per germline. The ends were cut back, 5 bases at V and 9 bases at J, with 8 bases in the middle. The CDR3 loop spans 11 amino acids. CDR3 amino acids: CASSHTPEQFF. The CDR3 bases are TGTGCCAGCAGCCACACCCCTGAGCAGTTCTTC.

V gene TRBV7-9 combines with J gene TRBJ1-6; D not resolved. This CDR3 is 14 amino acids long. V lost 5 bases and J 5 bases, leaving 10 bases between the germline ends. Germline loops: CDR1 SEHNR, CDR2 FQNEAQ (reference sequence). The CDR3 is CASSPGSNNSPLHF. CDR3 nucleotides: TGTGCCAGCAGCCCGGGGAGTAATAATTCACCCCTCCACTTT.

This rearrangement joins TRBV7-8 to TRBJ2-7, with D perhaps matching TRBD2 (5 bases). Germline V lookup: CDR1 SGHVS, CDR2 FQNEAQ. The length of the CDR3 is 15 residues. V was trimmed by 2 bases and J by 4 bases, leaving 15 bases between them. The CDR3 spells CASSLLARAAYEQYF. The CDR3 DNA reads as TGTGCCAGCAGCTTACTAGCTAGAGCTGCGTACGAGCAGTACTTC.

V gene TRBV7-8 combines with J gene TRBJ1-3; D may be TRBD1 (5 bases). The CDR3 spans 16 residues. Deletions cut 5 bases from V and 0 bases from J, with 14 bases between. Germline CDR1 and CDR2: SGHVS and FQNEAQ. The CDR3 DNA sequence: TGTGCCAGCAGCGCGCGCAGGGATTACTCTGGAAACACCATATATTTT. Translating gives CASSARRDYSGNTIYF.

This clonotype was seen a few times. The chain uses TRBV7-2 and TRBJ1-2; D uncertain. Germline V CDR1 and CDR2: SGHTA, FQGNSA. The CDR3 spans 14 residues. Trimming left V 1 base short and J 2 bases short, with 8 bases between. DNA of the CDR3: TGTGCCAGCAGCTTAGGAGCGAGAAACTATGGCTACACCTTC. Protein: CASSLGARNYGYTF.

This chain uses TRBV7-2 with TRBJ2-1, with 12 bases lining up with TRBD2. The V and J ends lost 4 bases and 10 bases, in that order; junction bases with no gene match: 14. Germline lookup yields CDR1 SGHTA and CDR2 FQGNSA. CDR3 length: 17 residues. In nucleotides, the CDR3 is TGTGCCAGCAGCTCCAACACCGGGACTAGCGGGTGGCGCGAGCAGTTCTTC. Translating gives CASSSNTGTSGWREQFF.

The CDR3 DNA follows: TGTGCCAGCTTGAGACTAGCGGGAATAGATACGCAGTATTTT. It codes for CASLRLAGIDTQYF. V and J are TRBV7-9 and TRBJ2-3; 11 bases line up with TRBD2. Germline V gives CDR1 SEHNR, CDR2 FQNEAQ (reference sequence). The CDR3 contains 14 residues. V dropped 8 bases and J dropped 5; count of bases not matched to a gene: 6.

This rearrangement joins TRBV5-1 to TRBJ2-7; possibly TRBD1 for D (6 bases). Trimming cost V 0 bases and J 1 base, with 14 bases left between them. CDR3 length equals 16 residues. Germline V gene lookup returns CDR1 SGHRS and CDR2 YFSETQ. CDR3 DNA: TGCGCCAGCAGCTTGGGTCCCGCACAGGGTTCCTACGAGCAGTACTTC. Translated, it gives CASSLGPAQGSYEQYF.

This clonotype came up a few times. The chain links TRBV7-2 to TRBJ2-5; 11 nucleotides line up with TRBD2. Trimming at V came to 6 bases and at J to 5 bases, leaving 5 bases not matched to a gene. The V gene's germline CDR1 is SGHTA and CDR2 FQGNSA. The CDR3 totals 14 residues. The chain's CDR3 is CASRLAGGGETQYF. The CDR3 nucleotides are TGTGCCAGCAGGCTAGCGGGAGGTGGGGAGACCCAGTACTTC.

The chain's CDR3 is CASGRAGFNNEQFF. DNA for the CDR3: TGTGCCAGCGGGAGGGCAGGGTTCAACAATGAGCAGTTCTTC. This sequence joins TRBV14 and TRBJ2-1; TRBD2 aligns across 7 bases. Germline V CDR1 and CDR2: SGHDN, FVKESK. V was pared by 8 bases and J by 5 bases, with 9 bases of the junction left unmatched. CDR3 length: 14 residues.

The gene calls are TRBV4-1 and TRBJ2-3; a possible D gene is TRBD1 (5 bases). This CDR3 region has 14 residues. V lost 1 base and J 6 bases, leaving 11 bases between the germline ends. Germline lookup yields CDR1 MGHRA and CDR2 YSYEKL. For the CDR3, the DNA is TGCGCCAGCAGCCAAGTGGGGCCGAGGGATACGCAGTATTTT. This sequence encodes CASSQVGPRDTQYF.

The chain carries TRBV28 and TRBJ1-1; D may be TRBD1 (5 bases). The V end lost 7 bases, the J end lost 3 bases, and 18 bases lay between the germline ends. The CDR3 loop spans 15 amino acids. Germline lookup yields CDR1 MDHEN and CDR2 SYDVKM. CDR3 DNA sequence: TGTGCCAGCACCTGGGAGAGGTCCAGGGACACTGAAGCTTTCTTT. Its translation: CASTWERSRDTEAFF.

The rearrangement links TRBV7-2 to TRBJ2-3, with TRBD2 matching over 9 bases. Germline loops: CDR1 SGHTA, CDR2 FQGNSA. The CDR3 loop spans 18 amino acids. V shed 2 bases and J 7 bases; nucleotides not matched to a gene: 16. In nucleotides, the CDR3 is TGTGCCAGCAGCTTATATGGCGGGAGGGCCTTATTTATGAATACGCAGTATTTT. It yields the protein CASSLYGGRALFMNTQYF.

This sequence joins TRBV7-2 and TRBJ2-5; 11 nucleotides agree with TRBD2. CDR1 is SGHTA and CDR2 is FQGNSA in the germline V gene. Losses at the gene ends were 4 bases for V and 2 bases for J; bases not matched to a gene: 3. The CDR3 length is 15 residues. CDR3 in amino acids: CASSSSGGWQETQYF. Written as DNA, the CDR3 is TGTGCCAGCAGCTCTAGCGGGGGGTGGCAAGAGACCCAGTACTTC.

V and J are TRBV11-2 and TRBJ1-2, with D possibly TRBD1 on 5 matching bases. This CDR3 spans 15 amino acids. CDR1 and CDR2 (germline): SGHAT, FQNNGV. Between the trimmed V and J ends, which lost 5 bases and 0 bases, there was a span of 13 bases. Written as DNA, the CDR3 is TGTGCCAGCAGCCCCCAGAGGGGAGCTAACTATGGCTACACCTTC. Its protein product is CASSPQRGANYGYTF.

Concerning this clonotype itself: One junction end does not reproduce the germline sequence, and a read error may be involved. The V and J genes are TRBV4-1 and TRBJ2-3; D possibly corresponds to TRBD2 (5 bases). This CDR3 region has 14 residues. The germline V gene encodes CDR1 MGHRA and CDR2 YSYEKL. CDR3 residues: CASSQAGSFDTQYF. CDR3 nucleotides: TGTGCCAGCAGCCAAGCTGGGAGTTTTGATACGCAGTATTTT.

This clonotype was detected only a few times. The chain links TRBV7-2 to TRBJ2-5, with 8 bases that match TRBD2. CDR3 length: 17 amino acids. Germline CDR1 reads SGHTA; CDR2 reads FQGNSA. V gave up 5 bases and J gave up 5 bases; unmatched junction bases: 16. In DNA form, the CDR3 reads TGTGCCAGCAGCGGAAGGGCGGGAGGACCCAAGACGGAGACCCAGTACTTC. It specifies CASSGRAGGPKTETQYF.

This clonotype is a singleton in its sample. V usage is TRBV4-1 and J usage is TRBJ2-5, with a tentative D call TRBD2 (6 bases). Trimming removed 0 bases at V and 13 bases at J, with 21 bases between. The CDR3 length is 15 residues. From germline, CDR1 is MGHRA and CDR2 YSYEKL. The DNA for the CDR3 is TGCGCCAGCAGCCAAGAGGGAGGTTCCAGCAGGGCTCGGTACTTC. Its protein is CASSQEGGSSRARYF.

The chain employs TRBV11-2 and TRBJ2-4; 7 nucleotides agree with TRBD1. The V segment lost 5 bases and the J segment 0 bases; nucleotides outside the gene matches: 10. Germline V lookup: CDR1 SGHAT, CDR2 FQNNGV. This CDR3 has 17 amino acids. CDR3 in DNA: TGTGCCAGCAGCCGAGGGACCCAGGGGGAAGCCAAAAACATTCAGTACTTC. It encodes CASSRGTQGEAKNIQYF.

V is TRBV12-3 or TRBV12-4 and J is TRBJ2-5, with 10 bases aligning to TRBD2. The CDR3 spans 14 residues. The junction had 6 bases not matched to a gene; V was cut back by 7 bases and J by 4 bases. The CDR3 protein is CASKSGGAGETQYF. For the CDR3, the DNA is TGTGCCAGCAAGAGCGGGGGGGCCGGAGAGACCCAGTACTTC.

This clonotype was seen more than once but under ten times. The chain couples TRBV7-2 to TRBJ2-3; no clear D. The V gene lost 4 bases and the J gene lost 1 base, with 6 bases spanning the gap. In germline, CDR1 is SGHTA, CDR2 FQGNSA. The CDR3 has 13 amino acids. The CDR3 is CASSYQGTDTQYF. DNA for the CDR3: TGTGCCAGCAGCTACCAGGGCACAGATACGCAGTATTTT.

The chain couples TRBV6-5 to TRBJ2-1; TRBD2 is a possible D gene (5 bases). Per the germline V gene, CDR1 is MNHEY and CDR2 is SVGAGI. The germline V and J ends were trimmed by 0 bases and 9 bases, with 9 bases remaining between them. This CDR3 is built from 13 residues. The DNA for the CDR3 is TGTGCCAGCAGTTACTCACGGGGTCTTGAGCAGTTCTTC. Protein: CASSYSRGLEQFF.

V usage is TRBV11-2 and J usage is TRBJ2-7; either TRBD1 or TRBD2 may fit D (5 bases each). V lost 5 bases, J lost 5 bases, and 10 bases lay in between. This CDR3 has 12 residues. Germline V gene data show CDR1 as SGHAT and CDR2 as FQNNGV. CDR3 DNA: TGTGCCAGCAGCACTAGGGGCCACGAGCAGTACTTC. Translated: CASSTRGHEQYF.

This clonotype showed up just a few times. V gene TRBV2 combines with J gene TRBJ2-7; D remains ambiguous. This CDR3 contains 14 residues. Looked up from germline, CDR1 is SNHLY and CDR2 is FYNNEI. V was clipped by 1 base and J by 1 base, with 8 bases between them. CDR3 coding DNA: TGTGCCAGCAGTGAAGAGGCGGCTTCCTACGAGCAGTACTTC. Encoded protein: CASSEEAASYEQYF.

This clonotype was counted only a few times. The DNA for the CDR3 is TGTGCCAGCAGTACCCATTCGACAGTGAACACTGAAGCTTTCTTT. Its translation is CASSTHSTVNTEAFF. The J gene is TRBJ1-1, the V gene TRBV25-1; tentative D call: TRBD1 (5 bases). This CDR3 is built from 15 residues. Trimming cost V 5 bases and J 0 bases, with 13 bases left between them. Germline V gives CDR1 MGHDK, CDR2 SYGVNS.